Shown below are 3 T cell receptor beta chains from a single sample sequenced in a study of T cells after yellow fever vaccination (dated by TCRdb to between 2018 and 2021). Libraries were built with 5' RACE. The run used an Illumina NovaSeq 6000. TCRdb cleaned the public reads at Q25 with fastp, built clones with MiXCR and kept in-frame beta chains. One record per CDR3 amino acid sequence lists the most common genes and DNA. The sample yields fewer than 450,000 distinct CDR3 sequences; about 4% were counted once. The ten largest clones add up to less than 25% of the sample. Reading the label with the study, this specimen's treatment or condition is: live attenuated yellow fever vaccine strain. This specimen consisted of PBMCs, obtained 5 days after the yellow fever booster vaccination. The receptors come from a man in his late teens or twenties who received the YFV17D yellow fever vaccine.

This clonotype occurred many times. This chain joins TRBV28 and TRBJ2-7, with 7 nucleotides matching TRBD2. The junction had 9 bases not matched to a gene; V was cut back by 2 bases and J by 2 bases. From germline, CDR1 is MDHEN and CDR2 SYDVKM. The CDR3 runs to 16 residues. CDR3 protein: CASSLEGGGGTYEQYV. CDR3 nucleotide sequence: TGTGCCAGCAGTTTAGAAGGCGGCGGGGGAACCTACGAGCAGTACGTC.

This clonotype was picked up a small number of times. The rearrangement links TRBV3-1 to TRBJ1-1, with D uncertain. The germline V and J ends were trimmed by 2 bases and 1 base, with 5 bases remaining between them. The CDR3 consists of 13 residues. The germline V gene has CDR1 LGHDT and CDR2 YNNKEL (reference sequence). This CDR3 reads CASSQRQNTEAFF. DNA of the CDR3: TGTGCCAGCAGCCAACGCCAGAACACTGAAGCTTTCTTT.

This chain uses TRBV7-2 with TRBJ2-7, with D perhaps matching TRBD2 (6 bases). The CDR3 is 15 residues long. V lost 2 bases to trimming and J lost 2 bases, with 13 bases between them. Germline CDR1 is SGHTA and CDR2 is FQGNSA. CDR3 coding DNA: TGTGCCAGCAGCTTAAGTGGCGGGGTTACCTACGAGCAGTACTTC. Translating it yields CASSLSGGVTYEQYF.